Included here is one TCR beta chain sequence, with context. Its target is not known. Some clones are missing from TCRdb's copy, which holds only in-frame ones; the method was immunoSEQ multiplex PCR. This table has roughly 200,000 clones, 90% to 95% appearing once. This sample stems from a study of T cell responses to AZD1222 COVID-19 vaccine. Study findings and constraints: The donor group comprised mostly white British people and more females; the analysis possibly underestimated clonal diversity. Variant regions that are unmutated are reportedly the target of nearly half of spike-specific TCRs. In all cases, repertoires were sampled only after the peak T cell response. Vaccination with two AZD1222 doses was followed by a rise in Spike-specific TCR breadth and depth.

The TCR originated in an adult who received the MenACWY meningococcal vaccine as a control. The source was peripheral blood, collected 28 days after the second dose of the MenACWY control vaccine.

CDR3 sequence: CAWRSGVYNEQFF. The CDR3 nucleotides are TGTGCCTGGCGTAGCGGAGTCTACAATGAGCAGTTCTTC. The genes are TRBV30 and TRBJ2-1; perhaps TRBD2 as D (6 bases). Germline CDR1 is GTSNPN and CDR2 is SVGIG (reference sequence). The CDR3 totals 13 residues. The germline V and J ends were trimmed by 5 bases and 3 bases, with 11 bases remaining between them.